A selection of T cell receptor beta chains follows, all from one sample in a study of cytomegalovirus exposure and HLA in healthy donors. The assay was immunoSEQ multiplex PCR, and TCRdb's table has in-frame clones only and misses some. The table includes under 85,000 clones, roughly 74% detected once. The specimen was PBMCs. These receptors were collected from a woman in her thirties in good health and CMV-seropositive. CDR3s include the opening cysteine and the closing phenylalanine or tryptophan. A D gene is named only where the DNA matches it firmly. A row's size may be missing; if present it is once, few, many or a size class.

TRBV6-6	TRBJ2-1	TRBD2	.	TGTGCCAGCATAGCGGGAGGGTATTACAATGAGCAGTTCTTC	CASIAGGYYNEQFF
TRBV25-1	TRBJ2-1	.	.	TGTGCCAGCAGTGGTCTAGGCTCCTACAATGAGCAGTTCTTC	CASSGLGSYNEQFF
TRBV7-7	TRBJ2-1	.	.	TGTGCCAGCAGCTTACACAGTGGCGCTGAGCAGTTCTTC	CASSLHSGAEQFF
TRBV7-6	TRBJ1-1	.	once	TGTGCCAGCAGCTTCACAGATAACACTGAAGCTTTCTTT	CASSFTDNTEAFF
TRBV10-1	TRBJ1-1	.	.	TGCGCCAGCAGTGAGACTGGGAGGAGCACTGAAGCTTTCTTT	CASSETGRSTEAFF
TRBV6-6	TRBJ2-7	.	few	TGTGCCAGCAGTTACACTGACTATAACTCCTACGAGCAGTACTTC	CASSYTDYNSYEQYF
TRBV7-8	TRBJ2-5	TRBD2	.	TGTGCCAGCAGCTTAGCCTCCGCCCGACTAGCGGGGATCCAAGAGACCCAGTACTTC	CASSLASARLAGIQETQYF
TRBV4-3	TRBJ2-7	TRBD2	.	TGCGCCAGCAGCCAAGATAGGGGGACTAGTTCCTACGAGCAGTACTTC	CASSQDRGTSSYEQYF
TRBV2	TRBJ2-1	.	once	TGTGCCAGCAGGGACTTAGGCAATGAGCAGTTCTTC	CASRDLGNEQFF
TRBV5-1	TRBJ1-2	.	.	TGCGCCAGCAGCGGGGGAGGGACTACTAACTATGGCTACACCTTC	CASSGGGTTNYGYTF
TRBV6-1	TRBJ2-1	.	.	TGTGCCAGCGGGGCCCTTACGGCCTCCTACAATGAGCAGTTCTTC	CASGALTASYNEQFF
TRBV5-1	TRBJ2-7	.	.	TGCGCCAGCAGGGATCGGAGCCACGAGCAGTACTTC	CASRDRSHEQYF
TRBV2	TRBJ2-5	TRBD1	.	TGTGCCAGTTCTTTACAGGGGATGTACCAAGAGACCCAGTACTTC	CASSLQGMYQETQYF
TRBV6-5	TRBJ1-2	.	.	TGTGCCAGCAGTTATCGCGCCGGCTATGGCTACACCTTC	CASSYRAGYGYTF
TRBV19	TRBJ2-1	.	.	TGTGCCAGTAGTAAGCAGGAAAGCTCCTACAATGAGCAGTTCTTC	CASSKQESSYNEQFF
TRBV6-1	TRBJ1-5	.	few	TGTGCCAGCAGGGCTCTTGACAGTCTCAATCAGCCCCAGCATTTT	CASRALDSLNQPQHF
TRBV30	TRBJ1-2	.	.	TGTGCCTGGAGTGCAGGTCCCATTTGGGGCTACACCTTC	CAWSAGPIWGYTF
TRBV28	TRBJ1-1	TRBD1	.	TGTGCCAGCAGTTTCTCAACAGGGGACACTGAAGCTTTCTTT	CASSFSTGDTEAFF
TRBV6-5	TRBJ1-2	.	.	TGTGCCAGCAGTGAACAGGCTGTATATGGCTACACCTTC	CASSEQAVYGYTF
TRBV2	TRBJ2-1	.	few	TGTGCCAGCAGTGAATGGGCTGAGCAGTTCTTC	CASSEWAEQFF
TRBV7-9	TRBJ2-7	TRBD1	.	TGTGCCAGCAGCGCACCCAGGGGGCGGGTGTCCTACGAGCAGTACTTC	CASSAPRGRVSYEQYF
TRBV19	TRBJ2-1	TRBD2	.	TGTGCCAGTGAGATCTCTAGCGGGAGAGCCGATGAGCAGTTCTTC	CASEISSGRADEQFF
TRBV5-5	TRBJ1-1	TRBD1	.	TGTGCCAGCAGCCGGGACAGGTGGGGGACTGAAGCTTTCTTT	CASSRDRWGTEAFF
TRBV6-1	TRBJ1-5	.	few	TGTGCCAGCAATGGGGGGGATAGCAATCAGCCCCAGCATTTT	CASNGGDSNQPQHF
TRBV7-9	TRBJ1-1	.	.	TGTGCCAGCAGCCAGCACGGGGCTGAAGCTTTCTTT	CASSQHGAEAFF
TRBV2	TRBJ2-1	TRBD2	.	TGTGCCAGCAGTGTGGCGGGAGCGGCCTACAATGAGCAGTTCTTC	CASSVAGAAYNEQFF